This paragraph reports one TCR beta chain. Antigen: not known. This sample is part of a study of OX40 agonist ivuxolimab in advanced cancers. About the study: Patients in the trial were receiving intravenous ivuxolimab every 2 weeks, at doses of 0.01 to 10 mg/kg. Broader study findings: Dose levels from 0.1 to 3.0 mg/kg saw CD4+ and CD8+ blood T cells expand clonally by week 6.

The method was immunoSEQ multiplex PCR; TCRdb's version includes in-frame clones alone and lacks a portion of them. The sample contains under 80,000 clones, about 86% of which appear only once. Patients were ruled out by autoimmune disease history or systemic immunosuppression. Germline lookup yields CDR1 SGHRS and CDR2 YFSETQ. The CDR3 is 16 amino acids. V lost 4 bases and J lost 7, with 21 bases in between. The V call is TRBV5-1, the J call TRBJ2-1; D unresolved. The clonotype originates from an adult with an advanced solid tumor such as melanoma, head and neck, liver or kidney cancer. The specimen was CD4+ or CD8+ T cells sorted from blood, collected in a trial of the OX40 agonist ivuxolimab. The CDR3 is CASSRRGKGVGNEQFF. In DNA form, the CDR3 reads TGCGCCAGCAGCAGGCGTGGGAAGGGCGTTGGTAATGAGCAGTTCTTC.